This T cell receptor beta chain came from a study of breast tumors, draining lymph nodes, adjacent tissues. TCRdb re-called the multiplex PCR reads with MiXCR, one entry per CDR3 protein. The sample shows approximately 170,000 distinct CDR3 sequences, 30% to 35% of them seen only once. Trimming took off 3 bases at V and 0 bases at J, with 11 bases between the two ends. The germline CDR1 and CDR2 sequences are DFQATT and SNEGSKA (reference sequence). The CDR3 is 15 residues long. Study observations and caveats: Luminal-like breast cancer showed significantly greater tumor-nontumor repertoire similarity than basal-like breast cancer did. Compared with lymph nodes, tumors were less diverse; compared with nontumor tissue, more. Data only fit, rather than demonstrated, lymph node origin of most tumor T cells. The data were judged consistent with most tumor T cells coming from lymph node and expanding in tumor.

Points on this clonotype: Its antigen is not identified.

Breast cancer patients provided tissue from their axillary draining lymph nodes. The sample consisted of axillary lymph node tissue. The V and J genes are TRBV20-1 and TRBJ1-4, with a weak D call TRBD1 (5 bases). The TCR was taken from a female donor with breast cancer. Some clones in this sample may be carry-over from other donors' samples. The CDR3 bases are TGCAGTGCTAGCGGGAGAGGGGCAACTAATGAAAAACTGTTTTTT. Amino acid sequence: CSASGRGATNEKLFF.